This record covers a single T cell receptor (beta chain). Trimming removed 5 bases from V and 8 bases from J, with 16 bases in between. This CDR3 has 15 residues. The germline CDR1 and CDR2 sequences are MDHEN and SYDVKM. This entry comes from a study of control samples from healthy donors and cancer patients. Generated by immunoSEQ multiplex PCR, the TCRdb table keeps only in-frame clones and is missing some. The sample carries fewer than 95,000 clones, approximately 80% recorded once. The receptor was isolated from a man between 25 and 39 years old in good health. The sequenced sample consisted of blood. V gene TRBV28 combines with J gene TRBJ1-6; D uncertain. CDR3 amino acids: CASSPRGLRDSPLHF. In DNA, the CDR3 is TGTGCCAGCAGTCCCCGCGGGCTTAGGGATTCACCCCTCCACTTT.